The clone carrying this TCR beta chain was recorded at least ten times. Its antigen is not known. This entry comes from a study of T-cell reconstitution after alpha-beta-depleted transplantation in children. Overall study results and limits: Reportedly, alpha-beta T cells present about two months post-transplant originated from several hundred expanded clones of graft origin.

For TCRbeta, the library was prepared with unique molecular identifiers. TCRdb re-derived calls from the PCR reads in MiXCR, one entry per CDR3 protein. The sample holds roughly 52,000 distinct CDR3 sequences, more than 5% seen once. This material consisted of PBMCs, mostly from graft donor cells, taken 60 days after TCRalphabeta/CD19-depleted stem cell transplant. The origin of this receptor is a female patient aged 2-15 years who had a stem cell transplant for aplastic anemia, so the T cells may come from the graft donor.

The chain's CDR3 is CASSLTETQYF. The CDR3 DNA follows: TGTGCCAGCAGCTTGACAGAGACCCAGTACTTC. The chain joins TRBV11-2 to TRBJ2-5, with unresolved D. V shed 3 bases and J shed 4 bases, with 3 bases lying between them. This CDR3 has 11 residues. CDR1 is SGHAT, CDR2 FQNNGV, per germline.